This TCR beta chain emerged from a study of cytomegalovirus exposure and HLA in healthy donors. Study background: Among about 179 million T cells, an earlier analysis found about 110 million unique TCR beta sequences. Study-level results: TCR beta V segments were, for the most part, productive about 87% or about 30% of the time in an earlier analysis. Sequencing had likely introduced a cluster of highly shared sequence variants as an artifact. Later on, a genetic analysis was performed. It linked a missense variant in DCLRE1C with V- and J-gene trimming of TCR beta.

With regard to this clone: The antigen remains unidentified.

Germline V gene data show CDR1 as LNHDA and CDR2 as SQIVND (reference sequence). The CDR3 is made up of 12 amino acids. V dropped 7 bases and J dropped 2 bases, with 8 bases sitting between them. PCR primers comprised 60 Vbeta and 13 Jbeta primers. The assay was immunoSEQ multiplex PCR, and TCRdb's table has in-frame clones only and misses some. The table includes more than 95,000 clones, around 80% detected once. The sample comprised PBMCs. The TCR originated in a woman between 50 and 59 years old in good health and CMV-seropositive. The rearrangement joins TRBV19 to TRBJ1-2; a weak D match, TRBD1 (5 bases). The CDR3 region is CASKRGNYGYTF. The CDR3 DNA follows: TGTGCCAGTAAAAGGGGAAACTATGGCTACACCTTC.